These 9 T cell receptor beta chains were all obtained from the same sample, sequenced in a study of shared clonotypes between healthy human individuals. Clones were read by immunoSEQ multiplex PCR, and TCRdb kept only the in-frame ones, dropping some. The data hold about 1.5 million clones, with approximately 98% observed a single time. Material for sequencing was naive CD4+ T cells sorted from blood. Indicated subset: CD45RA+ positively selected. These receptors originate from a man younger than 40 in good health.

This clone was detected only once. The rearrangement joins TRBV9 to TRBJ1-4; possibly TRBD1 for D (5 bases). This CDR3 contains 15 residues. Germline CDR1 reads SGDLS; CDR2 reads YYNGEE. V was trimmed by 2 bases and J by 5 bases, leaving 13 bases between them. CDR3 in amino acids: CASSVTGTENEKLFF. The DNA for the CDR3 is TGTGCCAGCAGCGTCACCGGGACGGAAAATGAAAAACTGTTTTTT.

This chain uses TRBV5-8 with TRBJ2-7; D call uncertain. The CDR3 is made up of 16 amino acids. The germline V and J ends were trimmed by 2 bases and 4 bases, with 19 bases remaining between them. Germline values: CDR1 SGHTS, CDR2 YDEGEE. The CDR3 DNA reads as TGTGCCAGCAGCTTCCGCCCTTTGAGGTGGTGGTACGAGCAGTACTTC. This sequence encodes CASSFRPLRWWYEQYF.

This chain links TRBV7-9 with TRBJ2-2; TRBD1 matches 8 bases. V lost 5 bases and J lost 5; bases outside the gene matches: 7. The CDR3 has 15 residues. Looked up from germline, CDR1 is SEHNR and CDR2 is FQNEAQ (reference sequence). Here the CDR3 reads CASSPGTGATGELFF. The CDR3 nucleotides are TGTGCCAGCAGCCCTGGGACAGGCGCAACCGGGGAGCTGTTTTTT.

The gene calls are TRBV18 and TRBJ2-3, with D unclear. The CDR3 runs to 14 residues. Germline lookup yields CDR1 KGHSH and CDR2 LQKENI. Trimming pared 2 bases from V and 1 base from J, leaving 7 bases between. CDR3 region: CASSPSSRTDTQYF. As DNA, the CDR3 is TGTGCCAGCTCACCATCGTCCCGCACAGATACGCAGTATTTT.

The V call is TRBV5-1, the J call TRBJ2-7; 9 positions match TRBD2. Germline-derived CDR1 and CDR2 are SGHRS and YFSETQ. This CDR3 is built from 16 residues. J gave up 2 bases and V 4 bases, and 10 bases lay outside the gene matches. CDR3 bases: TGCGCCAGCAGCCCTGGGGGTAGCGGGGGAACCTACGAGCAGTACTTC. Its protein product is CASSPGGSGGTYEQYF.

V usage is TRBV28 and J usage is TRBJ2-5, with TRBD1 identical over 7 bases. The V segment lost 7 bases and the J segment 4 bases; nucleotides outside the gene matches: 9. CDR3 length: 14 residues. In germline, CDR1 is MDHEN, CDR2 SYDVKM. The CDR3: CASTLTGRLETQYF. CDR3 DNA: TGTGCCAGCACCCTGACAGGGCGGTTAGAGACCCAGTACTTC.

The gene calls are TRBV9 and TRBJ2-1, with D unclear. Germline assignment: CDR1 SGDLS and CDR2 YYNGEE. The CDR3 contains 15 residues. Trimming removed 0 bases from V and 5 bases from J, with 12 bases in between. The chain's CDR3 is CASSVGSRTDNEQFF. Written as DNA, the CDR3 is TGTGCCAGCAGCGTAGGGTCCCGAACCGACAATGAGCAGTTCTTC.

The chain has TRBV28 and TRBJ2-2; TRBD2 aligns across 10 bases. The CDR3 spans 17 residues. V trimming: 2 bases; J trimming: 5 bases; junction bases outside the gene matches: 8. Per germline, CDR1 MDHEN and CDR2 SYDVKM. CDR3 DNA sequence: TGTGCCAGCAGTTTAGACCTAGCGGGAGTTCGTACCGGGGAGCTGTTTTTT. It specifies CASSLDLAGVRTGELFF.

This clone occurred once. The rearrangement joins TRBV5-1 to TRBJ2-1, with 11 positions matching TRBD2. Germline-derived CDR1 and CDR2 are SGHRS and YFSETQ. The CDR3 is 18 residues long. Losses at the gene ends were 0 bases for V and 5 bases for J; bases not matched to a gene: 10. CDR3 amino acids: CASSLDPIGLAGDNEQFF. The CDR3 DNA sequence: TGCGCCAGCAGCTTGGACCCAATTGGACTAGCGGGCGACAATGAGCAGTTCTTC.